This T cell receptor (beta chain) is drawn from a study of T cells in Graves' hyperthyroidism and ophthalmopathy. Amplified regions were TCR beta CDR3 sequences from RNA transcripts. The HTBI set primed first-round TCR CDR3 RT-PCR. In TCRdb, the multiplex PCR reads were re-called with MiXCR into one record per CDR3 protein. Among 700,000 or so distinct CDR3 sequences listed, about a sixth were seen once. This CDR3 contains 14 residues. Trimming took 7 bases from V and 2 from J; bases not matched to a gene: 4. Germline lookup yields CDR1 SGHDT and CDR2 YYEEEE. This sequence originates from a man aged 18 to 30 with Graves' hyperthyroidism. This chain uses TRBV5-6 with TRBJ2-2; 8 bases line up with TRBD1. Material for sequencing was blood. The CDR3 region is CASATGGNTGELFF. CDR3 DNA sequence: TGTGCCAGCGCCACAGGGGGAAACACCGGGGAGCTGTTTTTT.